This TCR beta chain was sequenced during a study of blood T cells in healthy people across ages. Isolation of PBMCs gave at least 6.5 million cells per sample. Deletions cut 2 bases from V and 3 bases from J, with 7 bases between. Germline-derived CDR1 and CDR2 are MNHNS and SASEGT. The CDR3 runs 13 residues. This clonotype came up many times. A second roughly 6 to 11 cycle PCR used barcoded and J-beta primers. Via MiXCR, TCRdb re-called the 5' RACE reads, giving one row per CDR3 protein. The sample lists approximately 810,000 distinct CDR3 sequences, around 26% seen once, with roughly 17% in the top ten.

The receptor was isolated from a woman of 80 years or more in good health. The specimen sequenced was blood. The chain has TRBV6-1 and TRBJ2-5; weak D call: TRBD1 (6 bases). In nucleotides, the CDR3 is TGTGCCAGCAGTGAAACAGGGAAAGAGACCCAGTACTTC. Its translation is CASSETGKETQYF.